The rows below give T cell receptor beta chains drawn from one sample of a study of cytomegalovirus exposure and HLA in healthy donors. Method: immunoSEQ multiplex PCR; TCRdb's copy keeps in-frame clones and lacks some. The sample lists 140,000 or so clones; roughly 80% were seen once. The sequenced sample consisted of PBMCs. Source of these receptors: a female donor in good health and CMV-seronegative. Each CDR3 is given with its conserved first and last residue. D genes are given only for firm matches. For some rows the clone size is stated as once, few or many, or as a class when expanded; others skip it.

V	D	J	size	CDR3	DNA
TRBV27	NA	TRBJ2-1	few	CASSPGLPSYNEQFF	TGTGCCAGCAGTCCGGGACTGCCCTCCTACAATGAGCAGTTCTTC
TRBV19	TRBD1	TRBJ2-5	NA	CASSGQRLQETQYF	TGTGCCAGTTCGGGACAGCGACTCCAAGAGACCCAGTACTTC
TRBV29-1	TRBD1	TRBJ2-5	NA	CSVGTRGETQYF	TGCAGCGTTGGTACCAGGGGGGAGACCCAGTACTTC
TRBV6-1	TRBD2	TRBJ2-3	once	CASSEPGRGTDTQYF	TGTGCCAGCAGTGAACCGGGGAGGGGCACAGATACGCAGTATTTT
TRBV5-1	TRBD1	TRBJ2-3	NA	CASSRDRGGGTDTQYF	TGCGCCAGCAGCCGGGACAGGGGCGGTGGCACAGATACGCAGTATTTT
TRBV7-2	NA	TRBJ2-5	NA	CASSKSAQETQYF	TGTGCCAGCAGCAAGTCTGCGCAAGAGACCCAGTACTTC
TRBV4-1	NA	TRBJ2-6	NA	CASSPIGFRRNSGANVLTF	TGCGCCAGCAGCCCGATCGGTTTCCGCAGGAACTCTGGGGCCAACGTCCTGACTTTC
TRBV5-6	NA	TRBJ2-7	NA	CASSLWRGLIYEQYF	TGTGCCAGCAGCTTGTGGAGGGGCTTAATATACGAGCAGTACTTC
TRBV28	NA	TRBJ2-1	NA	CASTWALSYNEQFF	TGTGCCAGCACCTGGGCCCTCTCCTACAATGAGCAGTTCTTC
TRBV9	TRBD1	TRBJ1-3	NA	CASSKGTGNSFPSGNTIYF	TGTGCCAGCAGCAAAGGGACAGGGAACAGCTTCCCCTCTGGAAACACCATATATTTT
TRBV15	TRBD2	TRBJ2-7	NA	CATSSIAGGLGQYF	TGTGCCACCAGCTCAATAGCGGGAGGGCTGGGGCAGTACTTC
TRBV2	NA	TRBJ1-2	few	CASSIPRSANYGYTF	TGTGCCAGCAGCATACCCCGGTCGGCTAACTATGGCTACACCTTC
TRBV6-1	TRBD2	TRBJ2-7	NA	CASSEGAGEFYEQYF	TGTGCCAGCAGTGAAGGAGCGGGAGAATTCTACGAGCAGTACTTC
TRBV11-3	NA	TRBJ1-1	NA	CASSLGRGTEAFF	TGTGCCAGCAGCTTGGGCAGGGGCACTGAAGCTTTCTTT
TRBV6-1	NA	TRBJ1-1	NA	CASRLQGSTEAFF	TGTGCCAGCAGACTCCAGGGAAGCACTGAAGCTTTCTTT
TRBV15	TRBD1	TRBJ2-3	NA	CATSRDGGTGGSSDTQYF	TGTGCCACCAGCAGAGATGGGGGGACAGGGGGCAGTTCGGATACGCAGTATTTT
TRBV19	NA	TRBJ1-2	NA	CASNLWGLDYGYTF	TGTGCCAGTAACCTCTGGGGGCTCGACTATGGCTACACCTTC
TRBV6-1	TRBD2	TRBJ2-5	NA	CASSEVGLAGGPWETQYF	TGTGCCAGCAGTGAAGTGGGACTAGCGGGAGGGCCTTGGGAGACCCAGTACTTC
TRBV5-1	TRBD2	TRBJ2-1	NA	CASSLPGTSGSNEQFF	TGCGCCAGCAGCCTCCCCGGGACTAGCGGGAGCAATGAGCAGTTCTTC
TRBV27	TRBD2	TRBJ2-1	once	CASSLGSGDYNEQFF	TGTGCCAGCAGTTTAGGTAGCGGGGATTACAATGAGCAGTTCTTC
TRBV9	NA	TRBJ2-6	NA	CASSLYSGANVLTF	TGTGCCAGCAGCCTATACTCTGGGGCCAACGTCCTGACTTTC
TRBV5-6	TRBD2	TRBJ2-7	once	CASSLVASGISYEQYF	TGTGCCAGCAGCTTGGTGGCTAGCGGGATCTCCTACGAGCAGTACTTC
TRBV18	TRBD2	TRBJ2-1	NA	CASSPTGGFYNEQFF	TGTGCCAGCTCACCAACGGGAGGGTTTTACAATGAGCAGTTCTTC
TRBV4-1	TRBD1	TRBJ1-5	NA	CASSQGGQGGNQPQHF	TGCGCCAGCAGCCAAGGCGGACAGGGAGGCAATCAGCCCCAGCATTTT
TRBV27	NA	TRBJ2-5	NA	CASSLSPPVGHETQYF	TGTGCCAGCAGTTTAAGCCCTCCGGTGGGACACGAGACCCAGTACTTC
TRBV9	NA	TRBJ1-5	few	CASNRDSNQPQHF	TGTGCCAGCAATAGAGATAGCAATCAGCCCCAGCATTTT
TRBV15	TRBD1	TRBJ1-1	NA	CATSREYGQAVKLEAFF	TGTGCCACCAGCAGAGAGTATGGACAGGCAGTGAAGCTTGAAGCTTTCTTT
TRBV29-1	NA	TRBJ2-5	NA	CSVEDYAEQETQYF	TGCAGCGTTGAAGATTACGCGGAACAAGAGACCCAGTACTTC
TRBV28	NA	TRBJ1-2	NA	CASSFYRDSPWGYTF	TGTGCCAGCAGTTTCTATCGGGACTCCCCGTGGGGCTACACCTTC
TRBV18	TRBD1	TRBJ2-7	NA	CASSRQGPKTDYEQYF	TGTGCCAGCTCACGACAGGGCCCAAAGACTGACTACGAGCAGTACTTC
TRBV25-1	NA	TRBJ1-2	NA	CASSSNLREPHTGGYTF	TGTGCCAGCAGTTCAAACCTCCGGGAGCCCCACACTGGGGGCTACACCTTC